Below are 23 T cell receptor beta chains sequenced from a single sample in a study of OX40 agonist ivuxolimab in advanced cancers. Repertoires were generated with immunoSEQ multiplex PCR, while TCRdb's copy carries only in-frame clones and drops some. The sample contains 87,000 or so clones, around nine tenths of which appear only once. The sequences come from CD4+ or CD8+ T cells sorted from blood, collected in a trial of the OX40 agonist ivuxolimab. The source is an adult with an advanced solid tumor such as melanoma, head and neck, liver or kidney cancer.

The chain links TRBV10-3 to TRBJ2-3; 7 nucleotides line up with TRBD2. The CDR3 spans 16 residues. Germline assignment: CDR1 ENHRY and CDR2 SYGVKD. The J segment lost 4 bases and the V segment lost 0 bases, leaving 7 bases of the junction unmatched. The CDR3 nucleotides are TGTGCCATCAGTGAGTCGGCTAGCGGAGGGTCAGATACGCAGTATTTT. This gives the protein CAISESASGGSDTQYF.

The J gene is TRBJ1-1, the V gene TRBV13, with D possibly matching TRBD1 (6 bases). V lost 5 bases and J lost 3, with 13 bases in between. This CDR3 has 14 residues. Germline V CDR1 and CDR2: PRHDT, FYEKMQ (reference sequence). Written as DNA, the CDR3 is TGTGCCAGCAGCCCTCCAGGGGCGGACACTGAAGCTTTCTTT. Protein: CASSPPGADTEAFF. Drawing the rest from reference TRBV13 and TRBJ1-1, the complete variable domain is AAGVIQSPRHLIKEKRETATLKCYPIPRHDTVYWYQQGPGQDPQFLISFYEKMQSDKGSIPDRFSAQQFSDYHSELNMSSLELGDSALYFCASSPPGADTEAFFGQGTRLTVV.

J is TRBJ1-4 and V is TRBV6-1; 7 bases line up with TRBD1. Germline V gene data show CDR1 as MNHNS and CDR2 as SASEGT. The CDR3 loop spans 16 amino acids. Losses at the gene ends were 3 bases for V and 4 bases for J; bases not matched to a gene: 8. CDR3 DNA sequence: TGTGCCAGCAGTGATCTTGGTGACAGGGATAATGAAAAACTGTTTTTT. Translated: CASSDLGDRDNEKLFF.

The chain has TRBV5-1 and TRBJ1-3, with 7 bases lining up with TRBD1. CDR1 is SGHRS and CDR2 is YFSETQ in the germline V gene. J gave up 2 bases and V 4 bases, and 3 bases lay outside the gene matches. This CDR3 has 14 amino acids. Here the CDR3 reads CASSPRGAGNTIYF. The CDR3 region has the DNA TGCGCCAGCAGCCCCAGGGGGGCTGGAAACACCATATATTTT.

This clone was seen once. The V and J genes are TRBV2 and TRBJ1-1; D gene uncertain. V was shortened by 0 bases and J by 8 bases, with 10 bases between the two germline ends. CDR3 length: 13 residues. Germline V gene sequence: CDR1 SNHLY, CDR2 FYNNEI. The CDR3 nucleotides read TGTGCCAGCAGTGAAGCGCTTCGAGGGGAAGCTTTCTTT. This encodes CASSEALRGEAFF.

The rearrangement links TRBV2 to TRBJ2-5; TRBD2 matches at 9 bases. V lost 7 bases and J lost 2; bases outside the gene matches: 5. CDR3 size: 14 residues. Germline loops: CDR1 SNHLY, CDR2 FYNNEI. The CDR3 reads CASIRSGGQETQYF. The CDR3 nucleotides read TGTGCCAGCATTAGGAGCGGGGGGCAAGAGACCCAGTACTTC.

The rearrangement links TRBV2 to TRBJ2-1, with 11 bases matching TRBD1. The CDR3 is made up of 14 amino acids. The V gene end was trimmed by 9 bases and the J gene end by 5 bases; junction bases not matched to a gene: 6. Germline V gives CDR1 SNHLY, CDR2 FYNNEI. The CDR3 loop reads CARRDRGDNNEQFF. The DNA for the CDR3 is TGTGCCAGGAGGGACAGGGGGGACAACAATGAGCAGTTCTTC.

V usage is TRBV5-1 and J usage is TRBJ1-5; D gene unclear. Germline CDR1 SGHRS, CDR2 YFSETQ. The V end lost 4 bases, the J end lost 7 bases, and 15 bases lay between the germline ends. This CDR3 region has 14 residues. CDR3 protein: CASSPAGPPQPQHF. Written as DNA, the CDR3 is TGCGCCAGCAGCCCCGCCGGGCCCCCCCAGCCCCAGCATTTT. Filled out from reference TRBV5-1 and TRBJ1-5, the complete variable domain reads KAGVTQTPRYLIKTRGQQVTLSCSPISGHRSVSWYQQTPGQGLQFLFEYFSETQRNKGNFPGRFSGRQFSNSRSEMNVSTLELGDSALYLCASSPAGPPQPQHFGDGTRLSIL.

The genes are TRBV30 and TRBJ1-6, with TRBD1 identical over 7 bases. The V and J ends lost 2 bases and 5 bases, in that order; junction bases with no gene match: 3. Germline CDR1 is GTSNPN and CDR2 is SVGIG (reference sequence). CDR3 length: 14 amino acids. The CDR3 DNA sequence: TGTGCCTGGAGTCGGGGGACAGATAATTCACCCCTCCACTTT. This encodes CAWSRGTDNSPLHF.

The rearrangement uses TRBV6-5 and TRBJ2-2; D unresolved. Trimming shortened V by 4 bases and J by 9 bases, and 12 bases separated the two germline ends. This CDR3 is 13 amino acids long. CDR1 and CDR2 from the germline V gene are MNHEY and SVGAGI. The chain's CDR3 is CASSSHTGRELFF. The CDR3, as DNA: TGTGCCAGCAGTTCCCACACGGGCCGGGAGCTGTTTTTT.

This sequence joins TRBV7-9 and TRBJ1-5; TRBD1 aligns across 9 bases. The CDR3 extends over 14 amino acids. V lost 5 bases to trimming and J lost 6 bases; unmatched junction nucleotides: 5. CDR1 is SEHNR, CDR2 FQNEAQ, per germline (reference sequence). CDR3: CASSPGQGSQPQHF. In DNA form, the CDR3 reads TGTGCCAGCAGCCCCGGACAGGGGAGTCAGCCCCAGCATTTT.

The V and J genes are TRBV30 and TRBJ2-1; D perhaps matches TRBD1 (6 bases). The V and J ends lost 5 bases and 2 bases respectively, with 13 bases between them. This CDR3 is built from 14 residues. Germline-derived CDR1 and CDR2 are GTSNPN and SVGIG (reference sequence). The CDR3 DNA reads TGTGCCTGGGCCGTCAGGGGACCCTACAATGAGCAGTTCTTC. Translated, it gives CAWAVRGPYNEQFF.

The CDR3 DNA sequence: TGTGCCAGCAAGACGACAGGGGGCGGTTTAGAGACCCAGTACTTC. Protein sequence: CASKTTGGGLETQYF. The genes are TRBV6-5 and TRBJ2-5; TRBD1 matches 10 bases. With V trimmed by 7 bases and J by 4 bases, 9 bases remained unmatched. Germline assignment: CDR1 MNHEY and CDR2 SVGAGI. The CDR3 is 15 amino acids.

This clone came up a few times. The chain uses TRBV7-2 and TRBJ1-5; D uncertain. Germline CDR1 reads SGHTA; CDR2 reads FQGNSA. This CDR3 contains 12 residues. The V end lost 2 bases, the J end lost 5 bases, and 4 bases lay between the germline ends. CDR3 in DNA: TGTGCCAGCAGCTTACTGGATCAGCCCCAGCATTTT. It encodes CASSLLDQPQHF. Full variable domain (outside the CDR3, taken from reference TRBV7-2 and TRBJ1-5): GAGVSQSPSNKVTEKGKDVELRCDPISGHTALYWYRQSLGQGLEFLIYFQGNSAPDKSGLPSDRFSAERTGGSVSTLTIQRTQQEDSAVYLCASSLLDQPQHFGDGTRLSIL.

This chain joins TRBV6-5 and TRBJ1-2; D might be TRBD1 (6 bases). There are 15 residues in the CDR3. V was clipped by 4 bases and J by 8 bases, with 20 bases between them. Germline V gives CDR1 MNHEY, CDR2 SVGAGI. CDR3 loop: CASSLSEPGVGGYTF. In DNA form, the CDR3 reads TGTGCCAGCAGTTTATCAGAGCCAGGGGTCGGAGGCTACACCTTC.

V and J are TRBV7-9 and TRBJ1-4; weak D call: TRBD1 (5 bases). V was pared by 5 bases and J by 5 bases, with 15 bases between. The germline V gene encodes CDR1 SEHNR and CDR2 FQNEAQ (reference sequence). This CDR3 is 15 amino acids long. The CDR3 nucleotides are TGTGCCAGCAGCCACCGGGACGGACGAAATGAAAAACTGTTTTTT. Its translation: CASSHRDGRNEKLFF.

The gene calls are TRBV5-1 and TRBJ2-7; 10 nucleotides line up with TRBD1. CDR1 and CDR2 from the germline V gene are SGHRS and YFSETQ. CDR3 length: 13 residues. Trimming removed 7 bases from V and 6 bases from J; junction bases left unmatched: 7. The CDR3 nucleotides read TGCGCCAGCCGGCCGGGGACAGGGGTCGAGCAGTACTTC. Its protein product is CASRPGTGVEQYF.

V is TRBV18 and J is TRBJ2-1, with D tentatively TRBD1 (6 bases). Germline lookup yields CDR1 KGHSH and CDR2 LQKENI. V lost 5 bases to trimming and J lost 6 bases, with 17 bases between them. The CDR3 has 15 residues. Here the CDR3 reads CASSTKTGSSNEQFF. The CDR3 DNA follows: TGTGCCAGCTCAACGAAAACAGGGAGTAGCAATGAGCAGTTCTTC.

This rearrangement joins TRBV6-5 to TRBJ1-6; D is ambiguous. Trimming left V 6 bases short and J 7 bases short, with 13 bases between. Germline CDR1 and CDR2: MNHEY and SVGAGI. The CDR3 spans 14 residues. CDR3 bases: TGTGCCAGCAGCCTTGGAAAAAAGAATTCACCCCTCCACTTT. Encoded protein: CASSLGKKNSPLHF.

The rearrangement links TRBV5-1 to TRBJ1-2; 9 bases align to TRBD1. V lost 0 bases and J lost 3; bases outside the gene matches: 6. This CDR3 spans 16 amino acids. The germline V gene encodes CDR1 SGHRS and CDR2 YFSETQ. CDR3 sequence reads: CASSLAPGQGDYGYTF. The CDR3 DNA is TGCGCCAGCAGCTTGGCCCCGGGACAGGGCGACTATGGCTACACCTTC.

J is TRBJ1-2 and V is TRBV12-1; no DNA check was done on the table's D call, TRBD1. TRBV12-1 is marked as a pseudogene. The CDR3 totals 16 residues. This chain's CDR3 is CASSFPQGPQGYGYTF. The CDR3 DNA sequence: TGTGCCAGCAGCTTTCCCCAGGGACCACAGGGGTATGGCTACACCTTC.

V usage is TRBV2 and J usage is TRBJ2-3, with D perhaps matching TRBD1 or TRBD2 (5 bases each). Germline V lookup: CDR1 SNHLY, CDR2 FYNNEI. The CDR3 covers 16 residues. Trimming stripped 8 bases from V and 1 base from J, with 19 bases between. Here the CDR3 reads CASGWGNLGGTDTQYF. In DNA form, the CDR3 reads TGTGCCAGCGGATGGGGCAACCTCGGGGGCACAGATACGCAGTATTTT.

J is TRBJ2-1 and V is TRBV25-1; 15 nucleotides match TRBD2. CDR3 length: 18 amino acids. From germline, CDR1 is MGHDK and CDR2 SYGVNS. V trimming: 6 bases; J trimming: 4 bases; junction bases outside the gene matches: 10. The CDR3 protein is CASRDPGLAGGRYNEQFF. Written as DNA, the CDR3 is TGTGCCAGCAGAGATCCGGGACTAGCGGGGGGCCGGTACAATGAGCAGTTCTTC.